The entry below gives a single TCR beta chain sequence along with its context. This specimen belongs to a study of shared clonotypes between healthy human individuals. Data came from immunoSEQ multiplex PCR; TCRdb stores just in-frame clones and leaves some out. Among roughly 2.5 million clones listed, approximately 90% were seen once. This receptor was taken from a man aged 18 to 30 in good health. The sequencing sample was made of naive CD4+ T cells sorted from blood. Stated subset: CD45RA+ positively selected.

The CDR3 DNA reads as TGTGCCAGCAGCGTTGTCCCTTTAGAGACCCAGTACTTC. Residues: CASSVVPLETQYF. This chain connects TRBV5-4 to TRBJ2-5; no clear D gene. Trimming took 4 bases from V and 4 from J, leaving 11 bases between them. The CDR3 runs to 13 residues. From germline, CDR1 is SGHNT and CDR2 YYREEE (reference sequence).